This T cell receptor beta chain was sequenced in a study of regulatory T cells in long-lasting Graves disease. Overall study results and limits: Repertoires from persistent disease leaned toward TRBV28, TRBJ1-2 and TRBJ2-5.

This clonotype was counted ten times or more. Antigen specificity is unknown. The germline V gene has CDR1 DFQATT and CDR2 SNEGSKA (reference sequence). The CDR3 extends over 15 amino acids. The V and J ends lost 4 bases and 9 bases, in that order; junction bases with no gene match: 11. Relying on iRepertoire HTBI primers and Arm-PCR of CDR3 regions, the team built TCR beta libraries. One entry per CDR3 protein results from TCRdb running MiXCR on the multiplex PCR reads. The repertoire has about 400,000 distinct CDR3 sequences, 16% of them found once; the top ten carry 20% to 25%. Time point of the sample: newly diagnosed GD, antithyroid drugs for less than 3 months. The TCR library was made from RNA extracted from PBMCs. These same data were also listed under a study on T cells in Graves' hyperthyroidism and ophthalmopathy. From that paper: Ophthalmopathy, which appeared later, was predicted by the model a median 6.5 months before onset.

The specimen was peripheral blood mononuclear cells (PBMCs), collected at new diagnosis, from a patient treated with antithyroid drugs. This receptor was obtained from a woman aged 18-29 years with Graves disease. The rearrangement uses TRBV20-1 and TRBJ2-1, with 11 bases fitting TRBD2. DNA of the CDR3: TGCAGTGCTAAAGATAGCGGGGGGGCCGGGCGTGAGCAGTTCTTC. It encodes CSAKDSGGAGREQFF.